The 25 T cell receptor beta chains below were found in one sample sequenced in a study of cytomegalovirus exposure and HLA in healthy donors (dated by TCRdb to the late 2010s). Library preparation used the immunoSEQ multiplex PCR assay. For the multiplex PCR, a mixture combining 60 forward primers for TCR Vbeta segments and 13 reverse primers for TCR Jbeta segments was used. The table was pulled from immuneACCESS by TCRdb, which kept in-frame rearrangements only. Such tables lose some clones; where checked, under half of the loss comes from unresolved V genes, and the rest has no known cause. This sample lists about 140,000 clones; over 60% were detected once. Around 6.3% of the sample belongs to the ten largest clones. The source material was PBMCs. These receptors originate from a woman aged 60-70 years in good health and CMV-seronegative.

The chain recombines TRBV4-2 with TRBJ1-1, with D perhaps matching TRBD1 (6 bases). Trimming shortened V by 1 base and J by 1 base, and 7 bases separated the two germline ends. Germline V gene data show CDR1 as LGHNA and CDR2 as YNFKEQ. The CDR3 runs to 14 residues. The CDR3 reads CASSQATGNTEAFF. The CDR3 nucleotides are TGTGCCAGCAGCCAAGCGACAGGGAACACTGAAGCTTTCTTT.

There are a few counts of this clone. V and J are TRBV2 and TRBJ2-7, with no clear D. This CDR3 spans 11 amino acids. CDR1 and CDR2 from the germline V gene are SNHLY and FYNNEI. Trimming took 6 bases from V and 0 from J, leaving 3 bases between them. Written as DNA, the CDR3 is TGTGCCAGCAGCCTCTCCTACGAGCAGTACTTC. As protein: CASSLSYEQYF.

The CDR3, as DNA: TGTGCCAGCAGCTTGAACGGGGGGGCCGCAGATACGCAGTATTTT. As protein: CASSLNGGAADTQYF. The rearrangement joins TRBV5-6 to TRBJ2-3, with 8 bases aligning to TRBD2. The germline V gene encodes CDR1 SGHDT and CDR2 YYEEEE. V dropped 1 base and J dropped 4; count of bases not matched to a gene: 5. The CDR3 contains 15 residues.

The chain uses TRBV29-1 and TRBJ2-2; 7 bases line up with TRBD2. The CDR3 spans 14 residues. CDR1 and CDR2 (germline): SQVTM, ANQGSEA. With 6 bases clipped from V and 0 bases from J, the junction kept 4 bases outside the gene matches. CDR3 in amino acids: CSVKRGPNTGELFF. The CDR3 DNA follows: TGCAGCGTCAAGCGGGGACCGAACACCGGGGAGCTGTTTTTT.

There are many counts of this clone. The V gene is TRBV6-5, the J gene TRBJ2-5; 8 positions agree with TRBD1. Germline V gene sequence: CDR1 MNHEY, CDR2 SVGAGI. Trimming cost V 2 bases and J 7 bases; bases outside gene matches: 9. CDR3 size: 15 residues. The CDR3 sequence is CASSYTARGHLTQYF. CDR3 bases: TGTGCCAGCAGTTACACTGCCAGGGGGCATCTGACCCAGTACTTC.

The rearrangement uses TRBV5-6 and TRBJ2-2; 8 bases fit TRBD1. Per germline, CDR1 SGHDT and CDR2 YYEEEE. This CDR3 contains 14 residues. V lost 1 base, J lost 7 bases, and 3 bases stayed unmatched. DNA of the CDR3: TGTGCCAGCAGCTTGCAGGGGGCAGGCGGGGAGCTGTTTTTT. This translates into CASSLQGAGGELFF.

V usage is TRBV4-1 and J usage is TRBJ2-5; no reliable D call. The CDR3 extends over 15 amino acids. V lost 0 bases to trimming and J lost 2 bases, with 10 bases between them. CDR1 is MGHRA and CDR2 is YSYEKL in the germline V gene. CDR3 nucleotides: TGCGCCAGCAGCCAAGAGTTTCCGGTTCAAGAGACCCAGTACTTC. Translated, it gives CASSQEFPVQETQYF.

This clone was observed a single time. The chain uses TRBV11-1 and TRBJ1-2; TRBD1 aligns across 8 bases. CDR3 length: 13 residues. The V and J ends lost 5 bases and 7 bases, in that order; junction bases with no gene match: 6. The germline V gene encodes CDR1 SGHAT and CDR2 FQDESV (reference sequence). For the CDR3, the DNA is TGTGCCAGCAGCCCCGACAGGGGCGGTGGCTACACCTTC. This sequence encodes CASSPDRGGGYTF.

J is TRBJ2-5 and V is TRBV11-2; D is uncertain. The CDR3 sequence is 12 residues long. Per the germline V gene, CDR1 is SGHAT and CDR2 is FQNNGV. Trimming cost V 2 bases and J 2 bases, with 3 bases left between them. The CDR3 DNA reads TGTGCCAGCAGCTTACGGCAAGAGACCCAGTACTTC. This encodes CASSLRQETQYF.

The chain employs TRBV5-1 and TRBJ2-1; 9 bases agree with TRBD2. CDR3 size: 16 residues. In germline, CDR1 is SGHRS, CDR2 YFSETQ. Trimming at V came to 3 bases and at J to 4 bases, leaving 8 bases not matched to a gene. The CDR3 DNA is TGCGCCAGCAGCTACTTGGGGCGGGGGGGGTACAATGAGCAGTTCTTC. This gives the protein CASSYLGRGGYNEQFF.

The DNA of the CDR3 is TGTGCCAGCAGTCCGAGCGGCGGTGGGGTCTACGAGCAGTACTTC. Amino acid sequence: CASSPSGGGVYEQYF. The rearrangement uses TRBV28 and TRBJ2-7, with D possibly being TRBD2 (5 bases). The CDR3 has 15 amino acids. The germline V and J ends were trimmed by 5 bases and 3 bases, with 17 bases remaining between them. CDR1 and CDR2 from the germline V gene are MDHEN and SYDVKM. The full variable domain, its missing parts supplied by reference TRBV28 and TRBJ2-7, is DVKVTQSSRYLVKRTGEKVFLECVQDMDHENMFWYRQDPGLGLRLIYFSYDVKMKEKGDIPEGYSVSREKKERFSLILESASTNQTSMYLCASSPSGGGVYEQYFGPGTRLTVT.

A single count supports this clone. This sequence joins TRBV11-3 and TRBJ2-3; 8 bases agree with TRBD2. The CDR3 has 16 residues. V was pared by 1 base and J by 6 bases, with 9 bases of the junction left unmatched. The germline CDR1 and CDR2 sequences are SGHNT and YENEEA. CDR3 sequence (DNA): TGTGCCAGCAGCTTAGGTCCAGCGGGAGTAGGCGATACGCAGTATTTT. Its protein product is CASSLGPAGVGDTQYF.

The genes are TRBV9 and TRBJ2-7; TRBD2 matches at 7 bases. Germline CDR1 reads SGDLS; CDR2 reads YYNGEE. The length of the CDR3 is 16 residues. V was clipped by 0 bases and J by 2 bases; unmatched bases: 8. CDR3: CASSVESAGAPYEQYF. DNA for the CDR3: TGTGCCAGCAGCGTAGAATCGGCGGGAGCCCCCTACGAGCAGTACTTC.

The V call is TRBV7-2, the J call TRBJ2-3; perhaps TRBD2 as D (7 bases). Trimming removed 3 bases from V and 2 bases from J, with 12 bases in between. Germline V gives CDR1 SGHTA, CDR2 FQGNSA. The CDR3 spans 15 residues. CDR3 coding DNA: TGTGCCAGCAGCTTGACGGGGGGACACACAGATACGCAGTATTTT. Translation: CASSLTGGHTDTQYF.

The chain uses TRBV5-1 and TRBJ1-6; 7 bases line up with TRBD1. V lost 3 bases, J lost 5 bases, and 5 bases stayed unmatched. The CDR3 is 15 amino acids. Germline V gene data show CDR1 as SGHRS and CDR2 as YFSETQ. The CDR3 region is CASSSMTGNNSPLHF. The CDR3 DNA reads TGCGCCAGCAGCTCGATGACAGGGAATAATTCACCCCTCCACTTT.

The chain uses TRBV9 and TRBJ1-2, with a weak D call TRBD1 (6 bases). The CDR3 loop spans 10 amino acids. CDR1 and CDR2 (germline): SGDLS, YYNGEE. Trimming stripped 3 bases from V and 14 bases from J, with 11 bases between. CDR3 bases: TGTGCCAGCAGCGGACAGGCAAAGACCTTC. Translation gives CASSGQAKTF. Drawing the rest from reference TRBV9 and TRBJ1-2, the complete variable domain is DSGVTQTPKHLITATGQRVTLRCSPRSGDLSVYWYQQSLDQGLQFLIQYYNGEERAKGNILERFSAQQFPDLHSELNLSSLELGDSALYFCASSGQAKTFGSGTRLTVV.

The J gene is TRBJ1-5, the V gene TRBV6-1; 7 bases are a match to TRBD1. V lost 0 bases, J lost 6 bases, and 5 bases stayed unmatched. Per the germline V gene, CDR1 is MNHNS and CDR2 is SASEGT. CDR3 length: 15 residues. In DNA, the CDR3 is TGTGCCAGCAGTGAAGCAGGGGGCGGGTTTCAGCCCCAGCATTTT. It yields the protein CASSEAGGGFQPQHF.

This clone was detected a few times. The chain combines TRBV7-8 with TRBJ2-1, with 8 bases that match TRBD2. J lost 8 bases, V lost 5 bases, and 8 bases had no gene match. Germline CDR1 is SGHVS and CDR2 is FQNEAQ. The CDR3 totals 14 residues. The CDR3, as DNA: TGTGCCAGCAGCACCGGGACTAGTTTTCATGAGCAGTTCTTC. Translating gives CASSTGTSFHEQFF.

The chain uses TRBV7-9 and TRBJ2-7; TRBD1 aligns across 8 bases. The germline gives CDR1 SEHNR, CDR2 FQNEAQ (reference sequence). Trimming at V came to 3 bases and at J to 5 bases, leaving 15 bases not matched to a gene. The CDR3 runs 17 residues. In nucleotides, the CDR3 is TGTGCCAGCAGCTTCGTCTTTTCCGGGACAGGATCCCACGAGCAGTACTTC. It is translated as CASSFVFSGTGSHEQYF.

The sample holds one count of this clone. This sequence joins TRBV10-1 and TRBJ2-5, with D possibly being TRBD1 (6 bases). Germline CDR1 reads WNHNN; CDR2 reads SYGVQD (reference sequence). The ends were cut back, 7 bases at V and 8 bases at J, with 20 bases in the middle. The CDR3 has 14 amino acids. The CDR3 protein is CASIMAGDRYTQYF. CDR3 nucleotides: TGCGCCAGCATCATGGCAGGGGATCGATATACCCAGTACTTC.

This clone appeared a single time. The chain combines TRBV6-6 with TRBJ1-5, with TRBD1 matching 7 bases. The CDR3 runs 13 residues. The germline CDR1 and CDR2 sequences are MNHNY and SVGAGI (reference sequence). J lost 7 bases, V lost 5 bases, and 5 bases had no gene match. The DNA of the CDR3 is TGTGCCAGCAGTCTTACAGGGGCCCAGCCCCAGCATTTT. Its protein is CASSLTGAQPQHF.

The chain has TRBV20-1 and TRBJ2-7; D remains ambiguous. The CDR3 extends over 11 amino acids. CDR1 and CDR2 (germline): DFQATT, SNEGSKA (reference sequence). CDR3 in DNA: TGCAGCGCTCAACGGGTCTACGAGCAGTACTTC. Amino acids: CSAQRVYEQYF.

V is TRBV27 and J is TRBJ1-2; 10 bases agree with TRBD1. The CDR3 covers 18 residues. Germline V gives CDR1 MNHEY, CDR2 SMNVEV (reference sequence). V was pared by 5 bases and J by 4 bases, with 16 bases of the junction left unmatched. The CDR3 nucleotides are TGTGCCAGCAGTAGATCCGGGACAGGGGTCCTTCCTATCTATGGCTACACCTTC. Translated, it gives CASSRSGTGVLPIYGYTF.

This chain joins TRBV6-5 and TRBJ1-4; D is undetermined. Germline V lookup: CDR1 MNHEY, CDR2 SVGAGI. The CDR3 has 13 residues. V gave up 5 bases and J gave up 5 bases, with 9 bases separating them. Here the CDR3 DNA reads TGTGCCAGCAGTACTAGGAGAAATGAAAAACTGTTTTTT. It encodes CASSTRRNEKLFF.

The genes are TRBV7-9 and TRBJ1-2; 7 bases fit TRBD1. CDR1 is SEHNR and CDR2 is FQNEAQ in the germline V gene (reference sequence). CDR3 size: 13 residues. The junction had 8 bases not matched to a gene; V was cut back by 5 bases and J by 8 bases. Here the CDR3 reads CASSPTGLSGYTF. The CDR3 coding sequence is TGTGCCAGCAGCCCGACAGGGCTCAGCGGCTACACCTTC.